The 2 T cell receptor beta chains presented below share a single source sample, sequenced in a study of PD-1 blockade in classical Hodgkin lymphoma. Sequenced by immunoSEQ multiplex PCR; TCRdb stores in-frame clones only, minus some. The top ten clones hold approximately 10% of a sample with tens of thousands of clones, about 89% of them seen once. All the patients suffered relapse after autologous stem cell transplantation, and brentuximab vedotin exposure differed. The sequencing here drew on peripheral blood mononuclear cells (PBMCs), taken at baseline. Every receptor here comes from a human donor with classical Hodgkin lymphoma.

The chain uses TRBV11-1 and TRBJ2-1; tentatively, D is TRBD2 (5 bases). Germline assignment: CDR1 SGHAT and CDR2 FQDESV (reference sequence). V was shortened by 3 bases and J by 8 bases, with 23 bases between the two germline ends. This CDR3 comprises 17 residues. The CDR3 region is CASSLNSGPGKTHEQFF. The CDR3 DNA is TGTGCCAGCAGCTTGAATTCCGGGCCGGGGAAAACCCATGAGCAGTTCTTC.

The chain couples TRBV19 to TRBJ1-2, with TRBD1 matching over 10 bases. The CDR3 sequence is 15 residues long. With 6 bases clipped from V and 7 bases from J, the junction kept 11 bases outside the gene matches. Germline assignment: CDR1 LNHDA and CDR2 SQIVND (reference sequence). CDR3 amino acids: CASRAWDRGSSGYTF. Written as DNA, the CDR3 is TGTGCCAGTAGGGCCTGGGACAGGGGAAGTTCTGGCTACACCTTC.